This paragraph reports one T cell receptor beta chain. Its antigen is still unknown. Base qualities are not provided; no much larger clone lies one nucleotide away. The data belong to a study of technical replicates of blood from a few donors (dated by TCRdb to 2017 to 2019). Libraries were made using the immunoSEQ multiplex PCR assay. TCRdb stores this immuneACCESS table with in-frame sequences only. Part of the clones is absent; in the studies checked, under half of the shortfall reflects unresolved V genes, and no reason is known for the rest. The sample data list tens of thousands of clones, and approximately 96% of these were observed just once. The ten top clones hold approximately 0.2% of the sample. CDR1 SGHAT and CDR2 FQNNGV were looked up in the germline V gene. The cysteine opens and the phenylalanine closes a CDR3 of 19 amino acids. CDR3 DNA is the only sequence kept; it has 57 bases, read in frame from the first base. V is reduced by 1 base and J by 0 bases, leaving a spacing of 19 bases between them.

The V gene is TRBV11-2 and the J gene is TRBJ1-3; the D gene is perhaps TRBD1, on 5 matching bases. The sample taken for sequencing was T cells isolated from PBMCs. The sequence was obtained from a human donor in good health. The DNA sequence reads TGTGCCAGCAGCTTAGCATTAGGGGCTGGACGGTACTCTGGAAACACCATATATTTT. Its protein is CASSLALGAGRYSGNTIYF.